The subject of this entry is one T cell receptor beta chain. There are 17 residues in the CDR3. The ends lost 2 bases at V and 2 bases at J; junction bases unmatched: 7. Germline lookup yields CDR1 SGHNT and CDR2 YYREEE (reference sequence). Profiled with immunoSEQ multiplex PCR; TCRdb holds only in-frame clones, not every one. The sample lists 160,000 or so clones, about four fifths occurring once. The entry originates in a study of blood T cell repertoires in COVID-19. This chain joins TRBV5-4 and TRBJ2-3, with 11 bases fitting TRBD2. The sequence came from a man in his sixties or seventies who had recovered from COVID-19. Sequencing input: peripheral blood. The CDR3 DNA reads TGTGCCAGCAGCTTAGGGACTAGCGGTTCTTACACAGATACGCAGTATTTT. It encodes CASSLGTSGSYTDTQYF.